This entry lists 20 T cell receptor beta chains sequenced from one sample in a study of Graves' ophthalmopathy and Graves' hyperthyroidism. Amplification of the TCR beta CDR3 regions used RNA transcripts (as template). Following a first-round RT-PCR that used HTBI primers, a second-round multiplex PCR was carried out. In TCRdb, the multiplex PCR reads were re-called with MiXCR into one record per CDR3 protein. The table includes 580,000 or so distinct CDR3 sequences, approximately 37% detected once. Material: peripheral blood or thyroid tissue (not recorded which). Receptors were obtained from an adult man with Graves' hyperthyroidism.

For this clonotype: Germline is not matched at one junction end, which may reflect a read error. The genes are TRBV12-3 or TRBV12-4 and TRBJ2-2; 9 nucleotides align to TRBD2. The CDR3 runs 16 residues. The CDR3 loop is CASRLHASGNTVELFF. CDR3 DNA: TGTGCCAGCAGACTACATGCTAGCGGGAATACCGTGGAGCTGTTTTTT.

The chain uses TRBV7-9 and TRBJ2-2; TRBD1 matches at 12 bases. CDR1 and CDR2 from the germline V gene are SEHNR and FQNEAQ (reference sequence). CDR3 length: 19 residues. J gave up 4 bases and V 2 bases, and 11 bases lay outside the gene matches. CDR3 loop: CASSLKPGQGAWGTGELFF. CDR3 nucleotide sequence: TGTGCCAGCAGCTTAAAACCGGGACAGGGGGCGTGGGGCACCGGGGAGCTGTTTTTT.

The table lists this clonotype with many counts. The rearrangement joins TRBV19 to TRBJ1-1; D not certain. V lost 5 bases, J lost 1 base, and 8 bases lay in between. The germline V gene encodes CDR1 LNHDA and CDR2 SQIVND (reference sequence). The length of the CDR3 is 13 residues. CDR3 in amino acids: CASSHGPNTEAFF. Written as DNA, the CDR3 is TGTGCCAGTAGTCATGGTCCGAACACTGAAGCTTTCTTT.

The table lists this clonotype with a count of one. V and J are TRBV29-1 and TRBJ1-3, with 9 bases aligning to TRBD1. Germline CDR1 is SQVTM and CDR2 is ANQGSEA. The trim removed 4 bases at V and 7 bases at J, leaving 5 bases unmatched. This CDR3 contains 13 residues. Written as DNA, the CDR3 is TGCAGCGTTGGGACAGGGGTTCTGAACACCATATATTTT. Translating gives CSVGTGVLNTIYF.

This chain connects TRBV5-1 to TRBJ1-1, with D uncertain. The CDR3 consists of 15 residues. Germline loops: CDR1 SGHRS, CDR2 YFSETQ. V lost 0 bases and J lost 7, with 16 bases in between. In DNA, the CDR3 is TGCGCCAGCAGCTTGGCCGAGTCCTTGGCCAATGAAGCTTTCTTT. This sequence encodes CASSLAESLANEAFF.

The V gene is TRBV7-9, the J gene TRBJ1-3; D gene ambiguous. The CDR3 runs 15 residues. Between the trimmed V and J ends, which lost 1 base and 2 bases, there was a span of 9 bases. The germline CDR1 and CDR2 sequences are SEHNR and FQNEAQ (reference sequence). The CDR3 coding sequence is TGTGCCAGCAGCTTAGGGCAGTTCGCTGGAAACACCATATATTTT. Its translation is CASSLGQFAGNTIYF. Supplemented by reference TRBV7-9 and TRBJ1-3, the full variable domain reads DTGVSQNPRHKITKRGQNVTFRCDPISEHNRLYWYRQTLGQGPEFLTYFQNEAQLEKSRLLSDRFSAERPKGSFSTLEIQRTEQGDSAMYLCASSLGQFAGNTIYFGEGSWLTVV.

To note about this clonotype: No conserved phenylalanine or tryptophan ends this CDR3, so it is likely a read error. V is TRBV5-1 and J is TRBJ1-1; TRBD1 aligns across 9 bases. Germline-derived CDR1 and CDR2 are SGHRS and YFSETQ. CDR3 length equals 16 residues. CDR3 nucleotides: TGTGCCAGCAGCCCTGGACAGGGGAAGGGATCGCCTGGGGCTTTCCTT. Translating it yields CASSPGQGKGSPGAFL.

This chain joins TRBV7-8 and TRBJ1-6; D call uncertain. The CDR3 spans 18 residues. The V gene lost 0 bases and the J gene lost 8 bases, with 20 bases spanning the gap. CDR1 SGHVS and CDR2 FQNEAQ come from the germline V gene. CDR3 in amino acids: CASSLAGSVAYGDSPLHF. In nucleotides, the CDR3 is TGTGCCAGCAGCTTAGCGGGTTCTGTGGCCTACGGGGATTCACCCCTCCACTTT.

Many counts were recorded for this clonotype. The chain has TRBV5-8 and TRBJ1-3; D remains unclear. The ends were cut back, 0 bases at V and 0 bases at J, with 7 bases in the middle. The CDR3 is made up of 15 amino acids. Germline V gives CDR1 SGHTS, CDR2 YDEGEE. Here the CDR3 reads CASSLGLFSGNTIYF. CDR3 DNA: TGTGCCAGCAGCTTGGGACTGTTCTCTGGAAACACCATATATTTT.

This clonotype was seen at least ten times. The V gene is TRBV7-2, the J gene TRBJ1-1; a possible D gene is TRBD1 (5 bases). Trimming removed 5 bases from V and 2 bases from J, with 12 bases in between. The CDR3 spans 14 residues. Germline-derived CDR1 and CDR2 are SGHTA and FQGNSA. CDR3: CASSTRQFNTEAFF. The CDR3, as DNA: TGTGCCAGCAGCACCCGACAGTTTAACACTGAAGCTTTCTTT.

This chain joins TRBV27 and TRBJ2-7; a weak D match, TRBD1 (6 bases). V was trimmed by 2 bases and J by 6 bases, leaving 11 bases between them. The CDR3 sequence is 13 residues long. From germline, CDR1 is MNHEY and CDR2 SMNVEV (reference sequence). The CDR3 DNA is TGTGCCAGCAGTTTAACCAGGGGCCGCGAGCAGTACTTC. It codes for CASSLTRGREQYF.

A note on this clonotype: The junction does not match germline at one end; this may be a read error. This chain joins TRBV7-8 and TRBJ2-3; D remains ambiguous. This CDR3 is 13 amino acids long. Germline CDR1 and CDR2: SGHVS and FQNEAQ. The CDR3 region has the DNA TGTGCCTGCAGTGAATTTATGGCGCACACGCAGTATTTT. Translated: CACSEFMAHTQYF.

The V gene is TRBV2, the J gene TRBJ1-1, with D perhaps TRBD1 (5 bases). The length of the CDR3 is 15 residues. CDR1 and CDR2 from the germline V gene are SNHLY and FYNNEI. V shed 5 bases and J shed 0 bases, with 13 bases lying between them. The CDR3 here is CASSFERGMNTEAFF. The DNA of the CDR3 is TGTGCCAGCAGTTTCGAACGGGGCATGAACACTGAAGCTTTCTTT.

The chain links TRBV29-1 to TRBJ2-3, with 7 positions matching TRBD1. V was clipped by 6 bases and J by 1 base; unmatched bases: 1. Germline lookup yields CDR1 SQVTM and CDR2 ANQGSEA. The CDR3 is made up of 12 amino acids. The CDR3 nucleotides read TGCAGCGTAGGGGGCCGCACAGATACGCAGTATTTT. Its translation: CSVGGRTDTQYF.

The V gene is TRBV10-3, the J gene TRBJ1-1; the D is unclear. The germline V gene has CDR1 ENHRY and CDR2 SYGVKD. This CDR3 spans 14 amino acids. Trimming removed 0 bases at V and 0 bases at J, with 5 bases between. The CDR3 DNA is TGTGCCATCAGTGAGTCCGGGGTGAACACTGAAGCTTTCTTT. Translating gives CAISESGVNTEAFF.

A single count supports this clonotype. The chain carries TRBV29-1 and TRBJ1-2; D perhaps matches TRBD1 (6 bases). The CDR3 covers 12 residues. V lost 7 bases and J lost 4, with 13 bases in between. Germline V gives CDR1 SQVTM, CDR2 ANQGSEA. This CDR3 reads CSGQGPFYGYTF. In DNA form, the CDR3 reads TGCAGCGGGCAGGGGCCCTTCTATGGCTACACCTTC.

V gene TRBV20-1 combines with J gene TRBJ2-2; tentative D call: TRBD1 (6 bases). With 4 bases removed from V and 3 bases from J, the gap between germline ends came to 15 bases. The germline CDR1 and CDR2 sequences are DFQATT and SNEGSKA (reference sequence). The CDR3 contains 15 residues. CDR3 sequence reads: CSAKESGADTGELFF. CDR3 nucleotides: TGCAGTGCTAAAGAATCAGGGGCGGACACCGGGGAGCTGTTTTTT.

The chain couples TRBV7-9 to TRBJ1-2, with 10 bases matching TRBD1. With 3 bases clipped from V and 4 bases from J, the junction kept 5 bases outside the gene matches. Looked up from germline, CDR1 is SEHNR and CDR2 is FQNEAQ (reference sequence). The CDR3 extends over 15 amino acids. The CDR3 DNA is TGTGCCAGCAGCTTGGGGACAGGGGTGGCCTATGGCTACACCTTC. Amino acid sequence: CASSLGTGVAYGYTF.

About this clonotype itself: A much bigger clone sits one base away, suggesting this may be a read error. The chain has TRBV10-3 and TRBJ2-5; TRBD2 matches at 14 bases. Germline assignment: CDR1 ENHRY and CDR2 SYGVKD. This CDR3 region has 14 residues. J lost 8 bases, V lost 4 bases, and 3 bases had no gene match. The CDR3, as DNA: TGTGCCATCAGTGGACTAGCGGGGGGGCGAACCCAGTACTTC. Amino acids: CAISGLAGGRTQYF.

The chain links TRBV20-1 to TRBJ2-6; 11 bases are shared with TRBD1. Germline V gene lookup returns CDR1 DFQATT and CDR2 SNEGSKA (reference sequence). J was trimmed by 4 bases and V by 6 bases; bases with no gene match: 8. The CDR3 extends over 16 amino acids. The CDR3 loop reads CSAAGTGGSGANVLTF. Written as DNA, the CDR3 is TGCAGTGCAGCAGGGACAGGGGGATCGGGGGCCAACGTCCTGACTTTC.